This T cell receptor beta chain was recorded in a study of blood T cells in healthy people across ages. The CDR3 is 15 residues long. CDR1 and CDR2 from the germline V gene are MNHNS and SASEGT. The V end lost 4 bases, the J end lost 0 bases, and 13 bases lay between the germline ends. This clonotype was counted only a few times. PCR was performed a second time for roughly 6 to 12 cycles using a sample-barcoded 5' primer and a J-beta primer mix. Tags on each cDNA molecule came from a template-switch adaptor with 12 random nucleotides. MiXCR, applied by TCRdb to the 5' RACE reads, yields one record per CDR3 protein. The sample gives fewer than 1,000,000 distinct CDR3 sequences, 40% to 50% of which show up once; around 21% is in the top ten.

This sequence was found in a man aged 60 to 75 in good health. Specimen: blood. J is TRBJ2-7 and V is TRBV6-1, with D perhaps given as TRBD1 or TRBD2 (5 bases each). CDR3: CASSVDPGSSYEQYF. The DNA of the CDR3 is TGTGCCAGCAGTGTAGACCCAGGGAGCTCCTACGAGCAGTACTTC.